The T cell receptor (beta chain) under discussion was sequenced for a study of blood T cell repertoires in COVID-19. Study summary: Both acute and convalescent COVID-19 samples were obtained from the United States, Italy and Spain. Nucleic acid was either cDNA or gDNA, and it came from T cells, B-cell-depleted T cells, or PBMCs.

Study processing details: Amplification of reference gene primers provided the estimated nucleated cell counts. TCRdb's table, derived via immunoSEQ multiplex PCR, lists solely in-frame clones and lacks some. V and J calls and clone size come straight from that table; D and trimming were deduced from the DNA. The sample holds about 80,000 clones, around 82% seen once. Germline assignment: CDR1 SGHTS and CDR2 YDEGEE. Trimming took off 4 bases at V and 0 bases at J, with 5 bases between the two ends. This CDR3 region has 14 residues. The source material was peripheral blood. The receptor's source is a man at least 80 years old with active or convalescent COVID-19. The chain uses TRBV5-8 and TRBJ1-6; D not certain. The CDR3 sequence: CASSASSYNSPLHF. In nucleotides, the CDR3 is TGTGCCAGCAGCGCCAGCTCCTATAATTCACCCCTCCACTTT.